The 8 T cell receptor beta chains below all came from one sample that was sequenced in a study of cytomegalovirus exposure and HLA in healthy donors. 60 Vbeta and 13 Jbeta primers were used in PCR. Produced via immunoSEQ multiplex PCR; TCRdb's table is partial and in-frame only. The sample gives approximately 170,000 clones, 60% to 80% of which show up once; 1.6% is in the top ten. The sequenced sample was PBMCs. These receptors originate from a woman aged 18-30 years in good health and CMV-seronegative.

For the CDR3, the DNA is TGTGCCAGCAGCCGACAAAACCAAGAGACCCAGTACTTC. Its translation is CASSRQNQETQYF. The chain carries TRBV7-8 and TRBJ2-5; D ambiguous. The length of the CDR3 is 13 residues. Trimming stripped 5 bases from V and 0 bases from J, with 7 bases between. Per germline, CDR1 SGHVS and CDR2 FQNEAQ.

The V call is TRBV11-3, the J call TRBJ1-2; D remains ambiguous. Germline V gene sequence: CDR1 SGHNT, CDR2 YENEEA. V gave up 4 bases and J gave up 4 bases, with 19 bases separating them. This CDR3 is built from 16 residues. The CDR3 DNA reads TGTGCCAGCAGCTCAGGAGTGGACTCAACGCGCTATGGCTACACCTTC. It yields the protein CASSSGVDSTRYGYTF. Combining the CDR3 with reference TRBV11-3 and TRBJ1-2 gives the whole variable domain EAGVVQSPRYKIIEKKQPVAFWCNPISGHNTLYWYLQNLGQGPELLIRYENEEAVDDSQLPKDRFSAERLKGVDSTLKIQPAELGDSAVYLCASSSGVDSTRYGYTFGSGTRLTVV.

This chain links TRBV9 with TRBJ1-5; unclear D gene. CDR1 SGDLS and CDR2 YYNGEE come from the germline V gene. Trimming removed 0 bases from V and 5 bases from J, with 12 bases in between. The CDR3 is 15 residues long. CDR3 amino acids: CASSVEPGGHQPQHF. The CDR3 region has the DNA TGTGCCAGCAGCGTAGAACCGGGAGGGCATCAGCCCCAGCATTTT.

This clone has only a few counts. V and J are TRBV5-1 and TRBJ2-6; D possibly corresponds to TRBD1 (5 bases). The CDR3 spans 17 residues. Between the trimmed V and J ends, which lost 0 bases and 1 base, there was a span of 11 bases. From germline, CDR1 is SGHRS and CDR2 YFSETQ. For the CDR3, the DNA is TGCGCCAGCAGCTTGGCCCGACAGCAGTCTGGGGCCAACGTCCTGACTTTC. It codes for CASSLARQQSGANVLTF.

The genes are TRBV6-5 and TRBJ1-1; maybe TRBD1 (6 bases). Germline assignment: CDR1 MNHEY and CDR2 SVGAGI. The CDR3 length is 12 residues. V lost 7 bases, J lost 5 bases, and 11 bases lay in between. CDR3 DNA sequence: TGTGCCAGCACTAACAGGGAGACTGAAGCTTTCTTT. It encodes CASTNRETEAFF.

This clone appeared once. The chain has TRBV7-9 and TRBJ2-1; possibly TRBD1 for D (6 bases). The V gene's germline CDR1 is SEHNR and CDR2 FQNEAQ (reference sequence). The CDR3 runs to 15 residues. The V end was cut by 2 bases, the J end by 6 bases, with 14 bases between. The CDR3 DNA reads TGTGCCAGCAGCTTAAGGGGGTTTCACCCCAATGAGCAGTTCTTC. Translating it yields CASSLRGFHPNEQFF.

The chain uses TRBV9 and TRBJ2-5, with 11 bases identical to TRBD2. V trimming: 1 base; J trimming: 8 bases; junction bases outside the gene matches: 10. Germline V gene lookup returns CDR1 SGDLS and CDR2 YYNGEE. The length of the CDR3 is 16 residues. Here the CDR3 reads CASSVTTSGGLHTQYF. CDR3 sequence (DNA): TGTGCCAGCAGCGTAACAACTAGCGGGGGCCTCCATACCCAGTACTTC.

This clone appeared once. V and J are TRBV6-4 and TRBJ2-1, with 7 bases that match TRBD1. The CDR3 contains 15 residues. CDR1 MRHNA and CDR2 SNTAGT come from the germline V gene. The ends lost 7 bases at V and 0 bases at J; junction bases unmatched: 6. CDR3: CASKPTGSSYNEQFF. DNA of the CDR3: TGTGCCAGCAAGCCGACAGGGAGCTCCTACAATGAGCAGTTCTTC.